These T cell receptor beta chains were read from a single sample in a study of spatial heterogeneity in lung cancer. MiXCR, run by TCRdb on the 5' RACE reads, gives a single entry per CDR3 protein. Here the sample spans about 13,000 distinct CDR3 sequences, approximately 4.8% being singletons. The source material was lung tumor tissue, sampled at surgery. Every receptor here comes from a male donor with early-stage non-small cell lung cancer. Each CDR3 is given with its conserved first and last residue. The D gene is left open where the match is weak. For some rows the clone size is stated as once, few or many, or as a class when expanded; others skip it.

>TRBV5-1|many|NA|TRBJ2-5|14
CASSLDARAETQYF
TGCGCCAGCAGCTTGGACGCCAGGGCCGAGACCCAGTACTTC
>TRBV7-2|NA|NA|TRBJ1-2|15
CASSPRTEIFYGYTF
TGTGCCAGCAGCCCCCGGACGGAAATCTTCTATGGCTACACCTTC
>TRBV7-9|many|NA|TRBJ1-1|17
CASSLVGSSRMNTEAFF
TGTGCCAGCAGCCTTGTCGGCTCTTCCCGCATGAACACTGAAGCTTTCTTT
>TRBV9|many|NA|TRBJ2-3|14
CASSPGISTDTQYF
TGTGCCAGCAGCCCGGGGATTAGCACAGATACGCAGTATTTT
>TRBV5-1|many|NA|TRBJ2-7|12
CASSSHEGEQYF
TGCGCCAGCAGCTCCCACGAGGGAGAGCAGTACTTC
>TRBV7-9|NA|TRBD1|TRBJ2-1|20
CAGSLAGSPSGTGDHNEQFF
TGTGCCGGCAGCTTAGCGGGGTCCCCTTCCGGGACAGGGGATCATAATGAGCAGTTCTTC
>TRBV13|NA|NA|TRBJ2-3|14
CASSFGGSTDTQYF
TGTGCCAGCAGCTTTGGGGGCAGCACAGATACGCAGTATTTT
>TRBV20-1|many|NA|TRBJ2-1|14
CSATSRVAYNEQFF
TGCAGTGCAACTTCACGGGTGGCCTACAATGAGCAGTTCTTC
>TRBV6-5|medium-sized|NA|TRBJ1-1|13
CASSYSKVRQAFF
TGTGCCAGCAGTTACTCGAAAGTCCGGCAAGCTTTCTTT
>TRBV12-3/TRBV12-4|medium-sized|NA|TRBJ2-2|12
CASRKGTGELFF
TGTGCCAGCAGAAAGGGGACCGGGGAGCTGTTTTTT
>TRBV27|medium-sized|TRBD2|TRBJ2-1|17
CATRSSGVSGRNNEQFF
TGTGCCACCAGGAGTAGCGGGGTTTCGGGCCGCAACAATGAGCAGTTCTTC
>TRBV4-3|NA|NA|TRBJ1-5|14
CASSRDYSNQPQHF
TGCGCCAGCAGCAGGGATTATAGCAATCAGCCCCAGCATTTT
>TRBV4-1|many|NA|TRBJ1-5|16
CASSQVFRGGNQPQHF
TGCGCCAGCAGCCAAGTGTTTAGGGGAGGCAATCAGCCCCAGCATTTT
>TRBV6-5|few|NA|TRBJ2-7|14
CASSYSGISIGEYF
TGTGCCAGCAGTTACTCAGGGATCTCAATCGGGGAGTACTTC
>TRBV11-3|many|NA|TRBJ2-7|13
CASSLAPTYEQYF
TGTGCCAGCAGCTTGGCACCAACCTACGAGCAGTACTTC
>TRBV4-2|many|TRBD2|TRBJ2-5|18
CASSPGTLAGAAQETQYF
TGTGCCAGCAGCCCAGGGACACTAGCGGGGGCCGCACAAGAGACCCAGTACTTC
>TRBV9|few|NA|TRBJ1-2|13
CASSVRGRYGYTF
TGTGCCAGCAGCGTACGCGGGAGGTATGGCTACACCTTC
>TRBV6-2/TRBV6-3|many|TRBD2|TRBJ2-5|13
CASERGASGTQYF
TGTGCCTCCGAGCGGGGGGCCAGTGGGACCCAGTACTTC
>TRBV2|few|NA|TRBJ2-7|14
CASKGDGGSYEQYF
TGTGCCAGCAAAGGGGACGGGGGCTCCTACGAGCAGTACTTC
>TRBV3-2|NA|NA|TRBJ2-7|15
CASSPGDCQLYEQYF
TGTGCCAGCAGCCCGGGGGATTGTCAGTTATACGAGCAGTACTTC
>TRBV20-1|many|TRBD1|TRBJ1-1|16
CSARDPGQGRGTEAFF
TGCAGTGCTAGAGACCCCGGACAGGGTAGGGGCACTGAAGCTTTCTTT
>TRBV28|many|NA|TRBJ1-1|13
CASRPSGYTEAFF
TGTGCCAGCAGACCGTCTGGGTACACTGAAGCTTTCTTT
>TRBV10-2|many|TRBD1|TRBJ1-5|13
CASQDRGNQPQHF
TGCGCCAGCCAGGACAGGGGCAATCAGCCCCAGCATTTT
>TRBV4-1|many|NA|TRBJ1-4|14
CASSQEWTDNHLFF
TGCGCCAGCAGCCAAGAATGGACAGATAATCACCTGTTTTTT
>TRBV29-1|many|NA|TRBJ1-4|13
CSVGKGAGEKLFF
TGCAGCGTTGGCAAGGGAGCGGGAGAAAAACTGTTTTTT
>TRBV9|many|TRBD1|TRBJ2-7|15
CASSPRPTGSNEQYF
TGTGCCAGCAGCCCGCGTCCGACAGGGTCAAACGAGCAGTACTTC
>TRBV9|medium-sized|NA|TRBJ2-7|12
CASSVGRGEQYF
TGTGCCAGCAGCGTAGGAAGGGGCGAGCAGTACTTC
>TRBV6-2/TRBV6-3|many|NA|TRBJ2-5|14
CASSQRGYQETQYF
TGTGCCAGCAGCCAAAGGGGATACCAAGAGACCCAGTACTTC
>TRBV3-1|many|NA|TRBJ2-3|15
CASSQDSLSGDTQYF
TGTGCCAGCAGCCAAGACTCCCTATCCGGAGATACGCAGTATTTT
>TRBV28|many|NA|TRBJ2-1|13
CASSLSRGREQFF
TGTGCCAGCAGTTTATCAAGGGGTCGTGAGCAGTTCTTC
>TRBV6-2/TRBV6-3|many|NA|TRBJ2-5|14
CASSYGGSQETQYF
TGTGCCAGCAGTTACGGGGGATCCCAAGAGACCCAGTACTTC
>TRBV11-2|many|TRBD1|TRBJ1-5|15
CASSSGTGVNQPQHF
TGTGCCAGCAGCTCCGGGACAGGGGTCAATCAGCCCCAGCATTTT
>TRBV6-5|many|NA|TRBJ2-3|14
CASSGTPRADTQYF
TGTGCCAGCAGCGGGACCCCGAGGGCAGATACGCAGTATTTT
>TRBV6-2/TRBV6-3|many|NA|TRBJ1-6|14
CASSYQQVDSPLHF
TGTGCCAGCAGTTACCAACAGGTTGATTCACCCCTCCACTTT
>TRBV5-6|few|NA|TRBJ2-5|14
CASSFRGARETQYF
TGTGCCAGCAGCTTTAGGGGGGCCCGGGAGACCCAGTACTTC
>TRBV5-1|NA|NA|TRBJ2-1|15
CASSLEGGGMNEQFF
TGCGCCAGCAGCTTGGAAGGAGGGGGCATGAATGAGCAGTTCTTC
>TRBV5-6|NA|TRBD2|TRBJ2-1|17
CASSLVVSSGGASEQFF
TGTGCCAGCAGCTTGGTGGTCTCCAGCGGGGGGGCCAGTGAGCAGTTCTTC
>TRBV5-6|few|TRBD1|TRBJ2-6|15
CASSNRGDGANVLTF
TGTGCCAGCAGCAACAGGGGTGATGGGGCCAACGTCCTGACTTTC
>TRBV5-1|many|NA|TRBJ2-3|17
CASSLARSGPSTDTQYF
TGCGCCAGCAGCTTGGCCCGATCGGGCCCTAGCACAGATACGCAGTATTTT
>TRBV4-3|NA|NA|TRBJ1-6|18
CASSQDLGRHTYNSPLHF
TGCGCCAGCAGCCAAGATTTAGGGCGTCACACCTATAATTCACCCCTCCACTTT
>TRBV4-1|many|NA|TRBJ1-4|17
CASSREVVRGGEEKLFF
TGCGCCAGCAGCCGAGAAGTGGTCCGGGGGGGCGAGGAAAAACTGTTTTTT
>TRBV4-3|many|NA|TRBJ1-1|14
CASSQERGSWVAFF
TGCGCCAGCAGCCAAGAAAGGGGGAGTTGGGTCGCTTTCTTT
>TRBV29-1|many|NA|TRBJ1-1|14
CSVEPSMTNTEAFF
TGCAGCGTTGAGCCCTCTATGACGAACACTGAAGCTTTCTTT
>TRBV20-1|many|NA|TRBJ2-2|14
CSARSGRITGELFF
TGCAGTGCTAGGTCAGGTAGAATCACCGGGGAGCTGTTTTTT
>TRBV19|NA|TRBD1|TRBJ2-7|15
CASSLRTGGSYEQYF
TGTGCCAGTAGTCTCCGGACAGGGGGCTCCTACGAGCAGTACTTC
>TRBV10-3|many|NA|TRBJ2-2|13
CAAKGTNTGELFF
TGTGCCGCGAAGGGGACGAACACCGGGGAGCTGTTTTTT
>TRBV20-1|many|NA|TRBJ2-5|14
CSAKDSGLGETQYF
TGCAGTGCTAAAGATTCGGGGCTGGGGGAGACCCAGTACTTC
>TRBV6-6|many|NA|TRBJ2-4|14
CASSYGAGRNIQYF
TGTGCCAGCAGTTACGGAGCAGGGCGAAACATTCAGTACTTC
>TRBV20-1|NA|NA|TRBJ2-3|14
CSASKGVGTDTQYF
TGCAGTGCTAGTAAGGGTGTGGGCACAGATACGCAGTATTTT
>TRBV29-1|many|NA|TRBJ2-1|13
CSVGTETYNEQFF
TGCAGCGTGGGAACAGAAACCTACAATGAGCAGTTCTTC
>TRBV29-1|many|NA|TRBJ2-5|11
CSVGPQAAQYF
TGCAGCGTAGGCCCTCAGGCGGCCCAGTACTTC
>TRBV4-2|many|NA|TRBJ1-2|16
CASSQDTSTRVYGYTF
TGTGCCAGCAGCCAAGATACCTCCACAAGGGTCTATGGCTACACCTTC
>TRBV11-2|many|NA|TRBJ2-7|14
CASSLVGGAHEQYF
TGTGCCAGCAGCTTAGTCGGGGGAGCACACGAGCAGTACTTC
>TRBV6-2/TRBV6-3|many|NA|TRBJ2-7|13
CASSYWDWFEQYF
TGTGCCAGCAGTTACTGGGACTGGTTCGAGCAGTACTTC
>TRBV5-4|few|NA|TRBJ1-1|15
CASSLGAGGYTEAFF
TGTGCCAGCAGCTTGGGCGCGGGGGGGTACACTGAAGCTTTCTTT
>TRBV11-2|few|NA|TRBJ2-5|14
CASSLLAGQETQYF
TGTGCCAGCAGCTTACTGGCGGGGCAAGAGACCCAGTACTTC
>TRBV4-2|many|NA|TRBJ1-1|13
CASSVSWNTEAFF
TGTGCCAGCAGTGTCTCGTGGAACACTGAAGCTTTCTTT
>TRBV11-2|many|TRBD2|TRBJ2-5|14
CASSLVLAGETQYF
TGTGCCAGCAGCTTAGTACTAGCGGGGGAGACCCAGTACTTC
>TRBV4-3|many|TRBD2|TRBJ2-7|15
CASSQRYEGGDEQYF
TGCGCCAGCAGCCAACGGTATGAGGGAGGGGACGAGCAGTACTTC